This T cell receptor beta chain was documented in a study of control samples from healthy donors and cancer patients. Per germline, CDR1 GTSNPN and CDR2 SVGIG (reference sequence). J lost 2 bases, V lost 7 bases, and 7 bases had no gene match. The length of the CDR3 is 13 residues. TCRdb's copy holds only in-frame clones and misses some; the assay was immunoSEQ multiplex PCR. The data hold over 75,000 clones, with just under 85% observed a single time. The genes are TRBV30 and TRBJ1-2, with 7 bases lining up with TRBD1. The TCR was taken from a man between 25 and 39 years old in good health. Sequenced sample: blood. In DNA form, the CDR3 reads TGTGCCTTACAGGGGCAGGGGAACTATGGCTACACCTTC. As protein: CALQGQGNYGYTF.